The rows below give T cell receptor beta chains drawn from one sample of a study of blood T cell repertoires in COVID-19. TCRdb's table, derived via immunoSEQ multiplex PCR, lists solely in-frame clones and lacks some. The profile shows approximately 250,000 clones, 75% to 90% of them singletons. The sequenced material came from peripheral blood. These TCRs come from a woman aged 70-85 years with COVID-19, enrolled during active disease. CDR3s include the opening cysteine and the closing phenylalanine or tryptophan. Fields, in order: J gene, V gene, CDR3 protein.

j_call: TRBJ1-1
v_call: TRBV5-6
cdr3_aa: CASSSGQMNTEAFF

j_call: TRBJ1-1
v_call: TRBV18
cdr3_aa: CASSPVGDTEAFF

j_call: TRBJ2-2
v_call: TRBV30
cdr3_aa: CAWSVLMGEETGELFF

j_call: TRBJ2-7
v_call: TRBV4-2
cdr3_aa: CASSQVEDGNSYEQYF

j_call: TRBJ2-1
v_call: TRBV9
cdr3_aa: CASSKEAGGPFGNEQFF

j_call: TRBJ1-1
v_call: TRBV27
cdr3_aa: CASTHGDRSSEAFF

j_call: TRBJ2-7
v_call: TRBV24-1
cdr3_aa: CATSDSGQGLDEQYF

j_call: TRBJ1-6
v_call: TRBV27
cdr3_aa: CASSFTPRSWHPEDSPLHF

j_call: TRBJ2-7
v_call: TRBV6-5
cdr3_aa: CASSYAQDGYEQYF

j_call: TRBJ1-2
v_call: TRBV19
cdr3_aa: CASSTPGTGAFYGYTF

j_call: TRBJ2-7
v_call: TRBV27
cdr3_aa: CASSPRFAAYEQYF

j_call: TRBJ2-5
v_call: TRBV24-1
cdr3_aa: CATSDLPGGQETQYF

j_call: TRBJ2-7
v_call: TRBV11-3
cdr3_aa: CASSPAAGYEQYF

j_call: TRBJ2-7
v_call: TRBV29-1
cdr3_aa: CSVEDITGATSEQYF

j_call: TRBJ2-1
v_call: TRBV3-1/TRBV3-2
cdr3_aa: CASTRAGSYNEQFF

j_call: TRBJ1-2
v_call: TRBV3-1/TRBV3-2
cdr3_aa: CASSQITSYGYTF

j_call: TRBJ2-1
v_call: TRBV9
cdr3_aa: CASSVELMGQGSYNEQFF

j_call: TRBJ2-5
v_call: TRBV6-5
cdr3_aa: CASSPRQETQYF

j_call: TRBJ2-1
v_call: TRBV4-1
cdr3_aa: CASRSTSNEQFF

j_call: TRBJ1-1
v_call: TRBV6-7
cdr3_aa: CASSRWTDIYTEAFF

j_call: TRBJ2-1
v_call: TRBV3-1/TRBV3-2
cdr3_aa: CASSLGLAIGGEQFF

j_call: TRBJ2-1
v_call: TRBV9
cdr3_aa: CASSPRTSGFYNEQFF

j_call: TRBJ1-4
v_call: TRBV12-5
cdr3_aa: CASGLVLQGGEKLFF

j_call: TRBJ2-6
v_call: TRBV2
cdr3_aa: CASSEASDTPPSGANVLTF

j_call: TRBJ2-3
v_call: TRBV2
cdr3_aa: CASSEASGGGVDTQYF

j_call: TRBJ1-5
v_call: TRBV6-5
cdr3_aa: CASSSDRGGQPQHF

j_call: TRBJ2-1
v_call: TRBV6-5
cdr3_aa: CASTPGGGVDNEQFF

j_call: TRBJ2-3
v_call: TRBV14
cdr3_aa: CASSQGGRGRQDTQYF

j_call: TRBJ2-1
v_call: TRBV2
cdr3_aa: CASSVPQGSPYNEQFF

j_call: TRBJ1-5
v_call: TRBV19
cdr3_aa: CASRQGVGQPQHF

j_call: TRBJ2-7
v_call: TRBV5-1
cdr3_aa: CASSLGDREAPYEQYF

j_call: TRBJ2-1
v_call: TRBV5-1
cdr3_aa: CASSPTSGSDSSYNEQFF

j_call: TRBJ2-3
v_call: TRBV28
cdr3_aa: CASSLLTGDTQYF

j_call: TRBJ1-3
v_call: TRBV7-2
cdr3_aa: CASSPTGTGFGNTIYF

j_call: TRBJ2-1
v_call: TRBV6-5
cdr3_aa: CASSSSWGSEQFF

j_call: TRBJ2-5
v_call: TRBV13
cdr3_aa: CASSRRQGFGETQYF

j_call: TRBJ1-1
v_call: TRBV19
cdr3_aa: CASSPPGQTKAFF

j_call: TRBJ2-7
v_call: TRBV12-1
cdr3_aa: CASSPRQGGLYEQYF

j_call: TRBJ2-2
v_call: TRBV27
cdr3_aa: CASSPTPQGIGELFF

j_call: TRBJ1-6
v_call: TRBV28
cdr3_aa: CASSSSWTGDNSPLHF

j_call: TRBJ2-2
v_call: TRBV4-1
cdr3_aa: CASSQDKTSGDTGELFF

j_call: TRBJ2-1
v_call: TRBV7-9
cdr3_aa: CASSPNHGTSGSGEQFF

j_call: TRBJ2-7
v_call: TRBV24-1
cdr3_aa: CATMDNSYEQYF

j_call: TRBJ2-1
v_call: TRBV9
cdr3_aa: CASSVGKREIEQFF

j_call: TRBJ2-7
v_call: TRBV30
cdr3_aa: CAWSVRHRGTYEQYF

j_call: TRBJ2-3
v_call: TRBV11-3
cdr3_aa: CASSLGLAGSTDTQYF

j_call: TRBJ2-6
v_call: TRBV9
cdr3_aa: CASSSESSGANVLTF

j_call: TRBJ2-7
v_call: TRBV27
cdr3_aa: CQSSRGVTSYEQYF

j_call: TRBJ2-5
v_call: TRBV6-2/TRBV6-3
cdr3_aa: CASSTSGIGRETQYF

j_call: TRBJ1-2
v_call: TRBV27
cdr3_aa: CASSTGGSGYTF

j_call: TRBJ1-2
v_call: TRBV11-2
cdr3_aa: CASSRPGQGQFYGYTF

j_call: TRBJ1-1
v_call: TRBV28
cdr3_aa: CASIINRGRNTEAFF

j_call: TRBJ1-1
v_call: TRBV18
cdr3_aa: CASLDRGRGNTEAFF

j_call: TRBJ1-1
v_call: TRBV7-3
cdr3_aa: CASSLTAGNTEAFF

j_call: TRBJ1-6
v_call: TRBV15
cdr3_aa: CATSRQGGGSPLHF

j_call: TRBJ1-5
v_call: TRBV10-3
cdr3_aa: CAISVAQGVNQPQHF

j_call: TRBJ1-1
v_call: TRBV25-1
cdr3_aa: CASSGGQGWTEAFF

j_call: TRBJ1-6
v_call: TRBV19
cdr3_aa: CASAGTDNSPLHF

j_call: TRBJ1-1
v_call: TRBV2
cdr3_aa: CASSRQMNTEAFF